What follows is one TCR beta chain and its context. Its target is not known. Donors were drawn from the 120-subject validation cohort, separate from the 666-subject first cohort. Data came from immunoSEQ multiplex PCR; TCRdb stores just in-frame clones and leaves some out. The table shows hundreds of thousands of clones, with around 87% occurring only once. This sample stems from a study of cytomegalovirus exposure and HLA in healthy donors. For the study at large: The same platform was used for the approximately 110 validation repertoires and the 600 to 700 first-cohort repertoires, a later analysis reported. Study-level findings and limits: Reports described diagnosis of cytomegalovirus status by the classifier as highly specific and sensitive.

The specimen was PBMCs. The clonotype was recovered from a woman aged 18 to 35 in good health and CMV-seropositive.

DNA for the CDR3: TGTGCCAGCAGCGTAGGTAGTACCTCTGGGGCCAACGTCCTGACTTTC. Encoded protein: CASSVGSTSGANVLTF. This sequence joins TRBV9 and TRBJ2-6; D unresolved. Trimming pared 0 bases from V and 0 bases from J, leaving 7 bases between. The germline V gene has CDR1 SGDLS and CDR2 YYNGEE. The CDR3 has 16 amino acids.